This is a list of T cell receptor beta chains from one sample in a study of type 1 regulatory T cells. MiXCR was run by TCRdb on the reads, yielding one entry per CDR3 protein. This table has 20,000 to 30,000 distinct CDR3 sequences, roughly two thirds appearing once. The antigens for these receptors are not known. Sequenced sample: cultured T cells, either the whole culture or a sorted T cell fraction (not recorded which). The receptors stem from a human donor in good health. CDR3s include the opening cysteine and the closing phenylalanine or tryptophan. The order of the fields is D gene, V gene, J gene, clone size, CDR3 DNA, CDR3 protein. D genes are given only for firm matches. Rows give clone size only sometimes, using once, few, many, or a class for an expanded clone.

TRBD2,TRBV6-5,TRBJ2-1,once,TGTGCCAGCAGCCGACAGACGACTAGCGGGGGGTTTGAGCAGTTCTTC,CASSRQTTSGGFEQFF
.,TRBV2,TRBJ2-1,once,TGTGCCAGCAAACCCCTCGAAATGGGTCATGGAGAAAATGAGCAGTTCTTC,CASKPLEMGHGENEQFF
.,TRBV7-9,TRBJ1-6,.,TGTGCCAGCAGCCGTTGGGGGGATAATTCACCCCTCCACTTT,CASSRWGDNSPLHF
TRBD1,TRBV5-1,TRBJ1-2,.,TGCGCCAGCAGCTTATCGTGGGACAGGGAAAACTATGGCTACACCTTC,CASSLSWDRENYGYTF
TRBD2,TRBV7-2,TRBJ2-3,.,TGTGCCAGCAGCTCCCGGACTAGCGGTAGCACAGATACGCAGTATTTT,CASSSRTSGSTDTQYF
.,TRBV3-1,TRBJ2-7,few,TGTGCCAGCAGCCAAGCCGACGGGACACCCTCCTACGAGCAGTACTTC,CASSQADGTPSYEQYF
.,TRBV11-2,TRBJ1-2,.,TGTGTCAGCAGCTTAGCTAGCCTTGGATATGGCTACACCTTC,CVSSLASLGYGYTF
.,TRBV12-3/TRBV12-4,TRBJ2-1,.,TGTGCCAGCAGTTTGTTCGGGGGACCTTACAATGAGCAGTTCTTC,CASSLFGGPYNEQFF
TRBD1,TRBV11-2,TRBJ2-6,.,TGTGCCAGCAGCTTAGTACAGGGGGCCTCTGGGGCCAACGTCCTGACTTTC,CASSLVQGASGANVLTF
.,TRBV6-1,TRBJ2-3,.,TGTGCCAGCAGTGAAGGGACGGGAGATACGCAGTATTTT,CASSEGTGDTQYF
TRBD1,TRBV10-3,TRBJ2-5,.,TGTGCCATCAGCGCCGGGACAGGGGGCGCAGAGACCCAGTACTTC,CAISAGTGGAETQYF
.,TRBV4-1,TRBJ1-1,.,TGCGCCAGCAGCCAAGGCGGGGCAGGGAAGAGGTACACTGCAGCTTTCTTT,CASSQGGAGKRYTAAFF
.,TRBV6-2/TRBV6-3,TRBJ2-7,.,TGTGCCAGCAGTTACTCGGCAGACTCCTACGAGCAGTACTTC,CASSYSADSYEQYF
.,TRBV7-9,TRBJ1-1,.,TGTGCCAGCAGCTTAGAAGGGGGGTTCGTCGCTTTCTTT,CASSLEGGFVAFF
.,TRBV5-1,TRBJ2-6,.,TGCGCCAGCAGCCCTTACCCCAAGGGCGGGGCGAGCTCTGGGGCCAACGTCCTGACTTTC,CASSPYPKGGASSGANVLTF
.,TRBV20-1,TRBJ1-2,.,TGCAGTGCTAGAGAATGTGGCAGGGATCTCTATGGCTACACCTTC,CSARECGRDLYGYTF
.,TRBV12-3/TRBV12-4,TRBJ1-1,.,TGTGCCAGCAGTGCGGACAGACTAACTGAAGCTTTCTTT,CASSADRLTEAFF
.,TRBV9,TRBJ2-5,.,TGTGCCAGCAGCGTAGGCATCCAACAGGGATCCTACGAGACCCAGTACTTC,CASSVGIQQGSYETQYF
.,TRBV12-3/TRBV12-4,TRBJ2-2,.,TGTGCCAGCAGTTTGATGGGGACAGGGGAGCTGTTTTTT,CASSLMGTGELFF
.,TRBV3-1,TRBJ2-7,.,TGTGCCAGCAGCCCCCAGGACTACTACGAGCAGTACTTC,CASSPQDYYEQYF
TRBD2,TRBV11-3,TRBJ2-5,medium-sized,TGTGCCAGCAGCCCCCACGGCGGGGGGCGGGGAGAGACCCAGTACTTC,CASSPHGGGRGETQYF
.,TRBV9,TRBJ2-7,.,TGTGCCAGCAGCGTAGGGGTGAGCTCCTACGAGCAGTACTTC,CASSVGVSSYEQYF
TRBD2,TRBV20-1,TRBJ2-1,.,TGCAGTGCCAGAGCGGGGAATGAGCAGTTCTTC,CSARAGNEQFF
.,TRBV6-2/TRBV6-3,TRBJ2-7,once,TGTGCCAGCAGTTACTCGCGGGGCACCTACGAGCAGTACTTC,CASSYSRGTYEQYF
.,TRBV12-5,TRBJ2-2,.,TGTGCTAGTGGTAGCACGGGCCGGGGACGCGGGGAGCTGTTTTTT,CASGSTGRGRGELFF
.,TRBV3-2,TRBJ2-2,.,TGTGCCAGCAGCCAAGATAAAGGGGGCTGGATCACCGGGGAGCTGTTTTTT,CASSQDKGGWITGELFF
.,TRBV12-3/TRBV12-4,TRBJ1-2,.,TGTGCCAGCAAACGAGCGGACACTTTTAGCAACTATGGCTACACCTTC,CASKRADTFSNYGYTF